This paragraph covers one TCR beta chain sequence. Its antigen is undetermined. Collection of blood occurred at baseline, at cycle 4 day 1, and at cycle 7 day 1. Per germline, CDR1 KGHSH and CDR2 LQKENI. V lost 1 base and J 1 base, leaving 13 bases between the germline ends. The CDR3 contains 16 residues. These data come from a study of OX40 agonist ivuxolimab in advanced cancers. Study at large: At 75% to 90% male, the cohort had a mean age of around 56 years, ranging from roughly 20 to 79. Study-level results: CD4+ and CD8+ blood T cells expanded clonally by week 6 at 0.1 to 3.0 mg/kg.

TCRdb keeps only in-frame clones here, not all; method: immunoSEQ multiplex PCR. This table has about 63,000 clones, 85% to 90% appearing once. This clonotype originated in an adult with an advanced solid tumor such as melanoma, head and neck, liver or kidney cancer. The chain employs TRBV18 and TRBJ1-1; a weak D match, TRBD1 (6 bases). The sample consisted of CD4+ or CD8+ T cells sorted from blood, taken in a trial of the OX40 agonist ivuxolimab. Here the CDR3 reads CASSPLQGLENTEAFF. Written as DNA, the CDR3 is TGTGCCAGCTCACCACTACAGGGCTTAGAGAACACTGAAGCTTTCTTT.